These T cell receptor beta chains were read from a single sample in a study of beta chain features in type 1 diabetes. Produced via immunoSEQ multiplex PCR; TCRdb's table is partial and in-frame only. This table has 300,000 to 350,000 clones, 13% to 15% appearing once. The sequencing sample was made of central memory CD4+ T cells from blood. The source is a man under 40 in good health. Each CDR3 is given with its conserved first and last residue. The order of the fields is clone size, V gene, D gene, J gene, CDR3 DNA, CDR3 protein. D genes are given only for firm matches. Part of the rows lack a size; the others show once, few, many or a class for expanded clones.

-	TRBV27	-	TRBJ2-3	TGTGCCAGCAGTTACCGGGAACCTAGGCGCACAGATACGCAGTATTTT	CASSYREPRRTDTQYF
few	TRBV11-2	-	TRBJ1-1	TGTGCCAGCAGCACCCCGGATTGGGGTACCCGCCTGAACACTGAAGCTTTCTTT	CASSTPDWGTRLNTEAFF
-	TRBV11-2	TRBD2	TRBJ2-5	TGTGCCAGCAGCTTAGCAGGGACTAGCGGGGACTTAGCGACCCAGTACTTC	CASSLAGTSGDLATQYF
few	TRBV7-2	-	TRBJ1-3	TGTGCCAGCAGCGCCACAGGGAACTCTGGAAACACCATATATTTT	CASSATGNSGNTIYF
few	TRBV10-3	-	TRBJ1-1	TGTGCCATCAGCGCCGGGAAATTGAACACTGAAGCTTTCTTT	CAISAGKLNTEAFF
many	TRBV7-2	-	TRBJ2-5	TGTGCCAGCAGCCCTGGGTCCGGGCCCCAGACCCAGTACTTC	CASSPGSGPQTQYF
many	TRBV11-2	-	TRBJ2-1	TGTGCCAGCAGCTGGGTTGCCTCGGAGCAGTTCTTC	CASSWVASEQFF
-	TRBV25-1	TRBD2	TRBJ2-1	TGTGCCAGCAGTGGCCTGACTAGCGGGTTACCCTCCTACAATGAGCAGTTCTTC	CASSGLTSGLPSYNEQFF
few	TRBV4-3	-	TRBJ1-4	TGCGCCAGCAGCCAAGATGGGGCAGGGTTGGGTGAAAAACTGTTTTTT	CASSQDGAGLGEKLFF
few	TRBV5-1	TRBD1	TRBJ2-1	TGCGCCAGCAGCTATGGCCCAGGGGGCGGCGAGCAGTTCTTC	CASSYGPGGGEQFF
few	TRBV2	TRBD1	TRBJ1-2	TGTGCCAGCAGTGATTTCCGGGACAGGAGCGCCCTTGGCTATGGCTACACCTTC	CASSDFRDRSALGYGYTF
few	TRBV6-5	-	TRBJ1-6	TGTGCCAGCAGTTACCCTGGGGGCGCGCCTAGTAGACCCCTCCACTTT	CASSYPGGAPSRPLHF
-	TRBV7-2	TRBD2	TRBJ2-1	TGTGCCAGCAGAATGGCTCCGGCGGGGGGGAGCTACAATGAGCAGTTCTTC	CASRMAPAGGSYNEQFF
many	TRBV4-1	TRBD1	TRBJ1-4	TGCGCCAGCAGTAGAAGGACAGGCGCAACTAATGAAAAACTGTTTTTT	CASSRRTGATNEKLFF
-	TRBV4-3	-	TRBJ2-5	TGCGCCAGCAGCCATACAGCCGCAGGGAGAGAGACCCAGTACTTC	CASSHTAAGRETQYF
-	TRBV7-9	-	TRBJ1-2	TGTGCCAGCAGCTTAGTGTCCGGGAGGTTAGATTATGGCTACACCTTC	CASSLVSGRLDYGYTF